These T cell receptor beta chains were read from a single sample in a study of T cells in Graves' hyperthyroidism and ophthalmopathy. TCRdb called the multiplex PCR reads again in MiXCR, with one record for every CDR3 protein. The sample lists about 600,000 distinct CDR3 sequences, approximately 15% occurring once. The sequencing input was blood. The receptors shown here come from a woman between 18 and 29 years old with Graves' ophthalmopathy. CDR3s include the opening cysteine and the closing phenylalanine or tryptophan. The D gene is left open where the match is weak. Some rows mark clone size as missing; the rest say once, few, many or name a class of expanded clone.

abundance: many; v_gene: TRBV18; d_gene: NA; j_gene: TRBJ2-7; CDR3nt: TGTGCCAGCTCACCACCTGCAGCATCTACACCCTACGAGCAGTACTTC; CDR3aa: CASSPPAASTPYEQYF
abundance: many; v_gene: TRBV20-1; d_gene: NA; j_gene: TRBJ1-4; CDR3nt: TGCAGTGCTAGAAGGCAGGTTAATGAAAAACTGTTTTTT; CDR3aa: CSARRQVNEKLFF
abundance: many; v_gene: TRBV10-3; d_gene: NA; j_gene: TRBJ1-6; CDR3nt: TGTGCCATCAGTGAGGGGGGTTTCGGATCACCCCTCCACTTT; CDR3aa: CAISEGGFGSPLHF
abundance: few; v_gene: TRBV14; d_gene: NA; j_gene: TRBJ1-2; CDR3nt: TGTGCCAGCAGCCAAGTGGGAATACATGGCTACACCTTC; CDR3aa: CASSQVGIHGYTF
abundance: NA; v_gene: TRBV6-5; d_gene: NA; j_gene: TRBJ2-1; CDR3nt: TGTGCCAGCAGTTACGGGCGTGGGGGTGAGCAGTTCTTC; CDR3aa: CASSYGRGGEQFF
abundance: many; v_gene: TRBV6-2/TRBV6-3; d_gene: NA; j_gene: TRBJ2-7; CDR3nt: TGTGCCAGCAGTTACTTGCTGGAGGCACGTACCTACGAGCAGTACTTC; CDR3aa: CASSYLLEARTYEQYF
abundance: NA; v_gene: TRBV10-3; d_gene: NA; j_gene: TRBJ1-1; CDR3nt: TGTGCCATCAGTGAGTCACAGAACACTGAAGCTTTCTTT; CDR3aa: CAISESQNTEAFF
abundance: many; v_gene: TRBV20-1; d_gene: NA; j_gene: TRBJ1-1; CDR3nt: TGCAGTGCTAGAGGGGGCATGAACACTGAAGCTTTCTTT; CDR3aa: CSARGGMNTEAFF
abundance: few; v_gene: TRBV4-3; d_gene: NA; j_gene: TRBJ2-7; CDR3nt: TGCGCCAGCAGCCATCCGGCTAGGGGTTTAAACGAGCAGTACTTC; CDR3aa: CASSHPARGLNEQYF
abundance: many; v_gene: TRBV6-2/TRBV6-3; d_gene: NA; j_gene: TRBJ2-5; CDR3nt: TGTGCCAGCAGTTACACAGGGTCAGCCTTGGAGACCCAGTACTTC; CDR3aa: CASSYTGSALETQYF
abundance: NA; v_gene: TRBV3-1; d_gene: TRBD1; j_gene: TRBJ1-4; CDR3nt: TGTGCCAGCAGCCAAGGGGACAGTTTTAATGAAAAACTGTTTTTT; CDR3aa: CASSQGDSFNEKLFF
abundance: NA; v_gene: TRBV7-3; d_gene: NA; j_gene: TRBJ2-2; CDR3nt: TGTGCCAGCAGCTTAACCCTTGGGGAAGCGAACACCGGGGAGCTGTTTTTT; CDR3aa: CASSLTLGEANTGELFF
abundance: NA; v_gene: TRBV24-1; d_gene: NA; j_gene: TRBJ2-1; CDR3nt: TGTGCCACCATCGACATGGCCAACCCTAATGAGCAGTTCTTC; CDR3aa: CATIDMANPNEQFF
abundance: many; v_gene: TRBV3-1; d_gene: TRBD1; j_gene: TRBJ1-4; CDR3nt: TGTGCCAGCAGCCAATCGTTGGACAGGACCCGGGGAAAACTGTTTTTT; CDR3aa: CASSQSLDRTRGKLFF
abundance: many; v_gene: TRBV13; d_gene: TRBD2; j_gene: TRBJ2-3; CDR3nt: TGTGCCAGCAGCTCACCGGGACTAGCGGGAATCACAGATACGCAGTATTTT; CDR3aa: CASSSPGLAGITDTQYF
abundance: NA; v_gene: TRBV12-3/TRBV12-4; d_gene: NA; j_gene: TRBJ2-3; CDR3nt: TGTGCCAGCAGTCTGACCACAAAGGTGTATTTT; CDR3aa: CASSLTTKVYF
abundance: NA; v_gene: TRBV12-3/TRBV12-4; d_gene: TRBD2; j_gene: TRBJ2-2; CDR3nt: TGTGCCAGCAGTGGCCGGGAGGCTTACACCGGGGAGCTGTTTTTT; CDR3aa: CASSGREAYTGELFF
abundance: many; v_gene: TRBV13; d_gene: NA; j_gene: TRBJ2-7; CDR3nt: TGTGCCAGCAGCTTACCCTCGGGAACCGAGCAGTACTTC; CDR3aa: CASSLPSGTEQYF
abundance: many; v_gene: TRBV12-5; d_gene: NA; j_gene: TRBJ2-3; CDR3nt: TGTGCTAGTGCTTTGATGGGGGATACGCAGTATTTT; CDR3aa: CASALMGDTQYF
abundance: NA; v_gene: TRBV20-1; d_gene: NA; j_gene: TRBJ2-1; CDR3nt: TGCAGTGCTCCGCCCCCCTCTAGGAGCCACTACAATGAGCAGTTCTTC; CDR3aa: CSAPPPSRSHYNEQFF
abundance: few; v_gene: TRBV6-1; d_gene: NA; j_gene: TRBJ2-6; CDR3nt: TGTGCCAGCAGTGTACGGGGGGCCAACGTCCTGACTTTC; CDR3aa: CASSVRGANVLTF
abundance: many; v_gene: TRBV7-2; d_gene: TRBD2; j_gene: TRBJ2-1; CDR3nt: TGTGCCAGCAGCTTAGCGGGCGGGAGGGCCCATGAGCAGTTCTTC; CDR3aa: CASSLAGGRAHEQFF